Listed below are T cell receptor beta chains from one sample, sequenced in a study of regulatory T cells in long-lasting Graves disease. In TCRdb, the multiplex PCR reads were re-called with MiXCR into one record per CDR3 protein. The sample lists under 400,000 distinct CDR3 sequences, around 17% occurring once. The sample also formed part of further work on T cells in Graves' hyperthyroidism and ophthalmopathy.

Sequencing used peripheral blood mononuclear cells (PBMCs), obtained at new diagnosis, from a patient treated with antithyroid drugs. These receptor sequences come from a middle-aged man with Graves disease. Both conserved end residues are part of each CDR3.

>TRBV7-9
CASSPPGGSSPLHF
>TRBV12-3/TRBV12-4
CASSPGQGKVGANVLTF
>TRBV28
CASSLKTGLRVSNQPQHF
>TRBV20-1
CSARETGNGDTIYF
>TRBV5-1
CASSLGASGGQETQYF
>TRBV6-5
CASSSTRFRGRTTNLGYTF
>TRBV12-3/TRBV12-4
CASSFDRGPADTQYF
>TRBV7-2
CASSLGLLTDTQYF
>TRBV5-1
CASRSGGGSSYNEQFF
>TRBV28
CASSFRPGEAFF
>TRBV11-2
CASSLEERVGYTF
>TRBV10-1
CASGSGTYGYTF
>TRBV7-8
CASSLLGLAAPDTQYF
>TRBV4-3
CASSQEFFLEQYF
>TRBV6-5
CASSYRTPPEDEQYF
>TRBV5-1
CASSQQGQETQYF
>TRBV7-8
CASSLRGTEQFF
>TRBV20-1
CSASRDRYNEQFF
>TRBV4-1
CASSQVAEDSYEQYF
>TRBV5-1
CASSSNLDTIYF
>TRBV20-1
CSASRDSNQPQHF
>TRBV6-2/TRBV6-3
CASRTSQGARQPQHF
>TRBV3-1
CASSQASGGQSDTQYF
>TRBV4-1
CASSQDVGELSYNEQFF
>TRBV5-1
CASSLVDRDNTEAFF
>TRBV7-3
CASSQLAGVGLNEQFF
>TRBV6-5
CASSSGQGTNYGYTF
>TRBV7-3
CASGSDTDTQYF
>TRBV2
CASRSDSSYEQYF
>TRBV20-1
CSARGPGAGTDTQYF
>TRBV5-1
CASRRDSQETQYF
>TRBV19
CASSIPLREQFF
>TRBV9
CASSPHGGETQYF
>TRBV6-4
CASSNPTVTYEQYF
>TRBV20-1
CSATRHDNYGYTF
>TRBV7-8
CASNPGVLNTGELFF
>TRBV4-1
CASSPERGDHQETQYF
>TRBV4-2
CASSQDWDGEYEQYF
>TRBV2
CASSKQGHNQPQHF
>TRBV27
CASSLSQSYQETQYF
>TRBV7-3
CASSLGTGRGYTF
>TRBV30
CAWSDQGSRETQYF
>TRBV29-1
CSVEEVVGETQYF
>TRBV9
CASSVSDSMNTEASF
>TRBV19
CASRRGGFNSNQPQHF
>TRBV12-3/TRBV12-4
CASSPDGSYEQYF
>TRBV12-5
CASGWGQTSTDTQYF
>TRBV12-3/TRBV12-4
CASSLDIRGYGYTF